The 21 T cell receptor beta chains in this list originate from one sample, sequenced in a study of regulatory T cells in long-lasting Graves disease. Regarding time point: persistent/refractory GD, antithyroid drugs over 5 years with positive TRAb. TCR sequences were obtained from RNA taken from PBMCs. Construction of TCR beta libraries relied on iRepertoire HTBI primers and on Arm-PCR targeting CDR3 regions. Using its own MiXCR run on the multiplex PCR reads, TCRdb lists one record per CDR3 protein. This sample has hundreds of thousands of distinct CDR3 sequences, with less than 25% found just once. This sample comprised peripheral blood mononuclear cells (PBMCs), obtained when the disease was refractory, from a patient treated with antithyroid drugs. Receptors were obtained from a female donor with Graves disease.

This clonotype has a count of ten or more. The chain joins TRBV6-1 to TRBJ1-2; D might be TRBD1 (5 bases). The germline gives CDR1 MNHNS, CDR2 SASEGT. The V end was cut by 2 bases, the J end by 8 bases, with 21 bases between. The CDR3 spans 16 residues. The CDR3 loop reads CASSEPTLGTASGYTF. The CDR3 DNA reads TGTGCCAGCAGTGAACCTACTTTAGGGACGGCGTCAGGCTACACCTTC.

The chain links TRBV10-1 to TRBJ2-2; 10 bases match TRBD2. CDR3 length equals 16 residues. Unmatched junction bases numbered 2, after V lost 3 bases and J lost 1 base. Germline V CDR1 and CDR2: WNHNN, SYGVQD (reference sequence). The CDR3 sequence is CASSDLAGGNTGELFF. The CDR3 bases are TGCGCCAGCAGTGACTTAGCGGGAGGGAACACCGGGGAGCTGTTTTTT.

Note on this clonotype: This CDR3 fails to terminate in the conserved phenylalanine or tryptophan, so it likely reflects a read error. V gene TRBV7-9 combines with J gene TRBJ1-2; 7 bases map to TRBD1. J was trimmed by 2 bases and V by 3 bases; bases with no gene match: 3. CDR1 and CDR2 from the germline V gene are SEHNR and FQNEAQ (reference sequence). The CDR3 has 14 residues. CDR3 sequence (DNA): TGTGCCAGCAGCTTCACAGGGGTAAACTATGGCTACACCTCC. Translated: CASSFTGVNYGYTS.

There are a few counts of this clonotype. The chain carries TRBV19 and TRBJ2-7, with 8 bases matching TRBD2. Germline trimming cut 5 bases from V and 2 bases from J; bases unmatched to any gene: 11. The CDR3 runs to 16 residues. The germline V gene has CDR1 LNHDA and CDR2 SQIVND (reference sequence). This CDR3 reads CASSHSGTPSTYEQYF. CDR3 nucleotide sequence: TGTGCCAGTAGTCATAGCGGGACACCCTCCACCTACGAGCAGTACTTC.

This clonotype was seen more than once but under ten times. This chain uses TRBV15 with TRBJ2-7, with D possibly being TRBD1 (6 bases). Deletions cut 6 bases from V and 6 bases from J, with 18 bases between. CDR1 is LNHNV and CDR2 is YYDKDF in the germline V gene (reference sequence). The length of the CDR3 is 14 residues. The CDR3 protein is CATRVDRFALEQYF. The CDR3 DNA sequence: TGTGCCACCAGGGTTGACAGGTTTGCTCTCGAGCAGTACTTC.

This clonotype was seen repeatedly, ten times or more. In DNA form, the CDR3 reads TGTGCCACCAGTGACCCTGGTAGGGGCAATCAGCCCCAGCATTTT. It is translated as CATSDPGRGNQPQHF. This rearrangement joins TRBV24-1 to TRBJ1-5; D gene ambiguous. Trimming removed 4 bases at V and 2 bases at J, with 11 bases between. The length of the CDR3 is 15 residues. In germline, CDR1 is KGHDR, CDR2 SFDVKD.

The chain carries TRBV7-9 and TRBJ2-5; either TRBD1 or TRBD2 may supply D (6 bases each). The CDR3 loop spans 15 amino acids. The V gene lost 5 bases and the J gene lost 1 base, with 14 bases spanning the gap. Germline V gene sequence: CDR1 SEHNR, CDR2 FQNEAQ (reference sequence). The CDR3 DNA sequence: TGTGCCAGCAGCCTTAGGGGGGCAATCCAAGAGACCCAGTACTTC. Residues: CASSLRGAIQETQYF.

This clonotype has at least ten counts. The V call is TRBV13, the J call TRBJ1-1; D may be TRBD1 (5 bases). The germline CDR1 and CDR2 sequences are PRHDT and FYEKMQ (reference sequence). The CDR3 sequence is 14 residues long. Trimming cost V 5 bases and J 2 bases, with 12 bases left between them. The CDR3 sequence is CASSIQGSNTEAFF. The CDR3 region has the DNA TGTGCCAGCAGCATCCAGGGCTCCAACACTGAAGCTTTCTTT.

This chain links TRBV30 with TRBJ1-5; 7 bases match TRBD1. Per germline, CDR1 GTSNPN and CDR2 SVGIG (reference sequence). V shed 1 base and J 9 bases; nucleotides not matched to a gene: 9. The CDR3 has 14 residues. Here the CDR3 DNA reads TGTGCCTGGAGTGCCCGACAGGGACGTGGGCCCCAGCATTTT. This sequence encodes CAWSARQGRGPQHF. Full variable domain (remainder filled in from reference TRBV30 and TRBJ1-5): SQTIHQWPATLVQPVGSPLSLECTVEGTSNPNLYWYRQAAGRGLQLLFYSVGIGQISSEVPQNLSASRPQDRQFILSSKKLLLSDSGFYLCAWSARQGRGPQHFGDGTRLSIL.

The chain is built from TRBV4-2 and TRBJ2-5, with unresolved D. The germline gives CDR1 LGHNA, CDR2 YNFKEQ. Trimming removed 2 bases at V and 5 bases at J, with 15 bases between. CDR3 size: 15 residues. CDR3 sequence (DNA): TGTGCCAGCAGCCAACCCGGGCAGTCCGGGGAGACCCAGTACTTC. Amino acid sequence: CASSQPGQSGETQYF.

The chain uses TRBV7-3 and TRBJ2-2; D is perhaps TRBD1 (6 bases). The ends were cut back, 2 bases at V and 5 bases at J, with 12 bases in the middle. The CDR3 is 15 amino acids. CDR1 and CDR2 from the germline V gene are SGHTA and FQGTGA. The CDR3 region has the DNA TGTGCCAGCAGCTTAGGGGGCCCCTATACCGGGGAGCTGTTTTTT. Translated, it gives CASSLGGPYTGELFF.

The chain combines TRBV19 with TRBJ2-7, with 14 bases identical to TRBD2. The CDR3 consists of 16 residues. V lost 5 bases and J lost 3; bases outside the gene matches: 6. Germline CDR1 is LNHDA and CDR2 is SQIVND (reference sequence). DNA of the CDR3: TGTGCCAGTAGTCCGACTAGCGGGAGGGCCTACTACGAGCAGTACTTC. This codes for CASSPTSGRAYYEQYF.

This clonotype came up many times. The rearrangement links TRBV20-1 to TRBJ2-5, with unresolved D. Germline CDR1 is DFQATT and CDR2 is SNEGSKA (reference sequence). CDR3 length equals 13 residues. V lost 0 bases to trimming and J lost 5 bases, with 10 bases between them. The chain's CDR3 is CSARDYMGETQYF. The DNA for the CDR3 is TGCAGTGCTAGAGATTATATGGGGGAGACCCAGTACTTC.

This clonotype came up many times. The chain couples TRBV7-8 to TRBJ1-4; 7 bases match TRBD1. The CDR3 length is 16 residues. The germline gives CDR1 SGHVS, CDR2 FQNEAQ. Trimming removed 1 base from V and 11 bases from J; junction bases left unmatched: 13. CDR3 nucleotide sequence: TGTGCCAGCAGCTTAGGCCGTGGAGGGACAGCCACTAAACTGTTTTTT. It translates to CASSLGRGGTATKLFF.

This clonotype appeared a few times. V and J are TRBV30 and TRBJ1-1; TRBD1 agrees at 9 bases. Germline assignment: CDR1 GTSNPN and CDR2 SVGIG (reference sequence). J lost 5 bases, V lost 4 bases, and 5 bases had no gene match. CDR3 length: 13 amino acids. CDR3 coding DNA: TGTGCCTGGAATCGGGGGACAGGGACTGAAGCTTTCTTT. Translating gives CAWNRGTGTEAFF.

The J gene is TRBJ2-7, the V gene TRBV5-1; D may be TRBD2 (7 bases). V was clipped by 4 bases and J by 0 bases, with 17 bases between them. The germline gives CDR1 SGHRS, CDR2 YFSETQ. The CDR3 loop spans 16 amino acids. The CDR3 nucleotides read TGCGCCAGCAGCCGGGGGGCGCAGGGGTTCTCCTACGAGCAGTACTTC. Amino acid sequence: CASSRGAQGFSYEQYF.

CDR3 bases: TGCGCCAGCAGCCATCCCCGGGAGGGGGCGGAAGAAAAACTGTTTTTT. Amino acids: CASSHPREGAEEKLFF. The J gene is TRBJ1-4, the V gene TRBV4-1, with 7 bases fitting TRBD1. V trimming: 3 bases; J trimming: 8 bases; junction bases outside the gene matches: 12. The CDR3 is made up of 16 amino acids. CDR1 MGHRA and CDR2 YSYEKL come from the germline V gene.

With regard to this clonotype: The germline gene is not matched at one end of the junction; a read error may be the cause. The CDR3, as DNA: TGTGTCAGCAGTTTAACGGCCGGCGAGCAGTACTTC. Translated: CVSSLTAGEQYF. The V and J genes are TRBV27 and TRBJ2-7, with D unresolved. The germline CDR1 and CDR2 sequences are MNHEY and SMNVEV (reference sequence). The CDR3 contains 12 residues.

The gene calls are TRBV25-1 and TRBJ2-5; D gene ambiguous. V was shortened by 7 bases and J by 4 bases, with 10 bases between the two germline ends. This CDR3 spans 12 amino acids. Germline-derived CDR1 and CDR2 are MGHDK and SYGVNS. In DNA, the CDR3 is TGTGCCAGCATTGGAGACCGAGAGACCCAGTACTTC. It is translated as CASIGDRETQYF.

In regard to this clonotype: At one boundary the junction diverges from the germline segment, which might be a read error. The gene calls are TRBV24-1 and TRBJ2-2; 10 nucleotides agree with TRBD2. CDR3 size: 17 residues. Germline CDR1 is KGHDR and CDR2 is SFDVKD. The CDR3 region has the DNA TGTGCCACCAGTGATTTTCCTAGCGGGAGTCTGAACGGGGAGCTGCTTTTT. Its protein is CATSDFPSGSLNGELLF.

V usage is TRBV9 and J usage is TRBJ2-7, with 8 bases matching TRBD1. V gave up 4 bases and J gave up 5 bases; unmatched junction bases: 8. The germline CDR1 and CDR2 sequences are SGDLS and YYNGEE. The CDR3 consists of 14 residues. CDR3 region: CASSTQGARDEQYF. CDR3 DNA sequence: TGTGCCAGCAGCACCCAGGGGGCTCGGGACGAGCAGTACTTC.